These 25 T cell receptor beta chains share one sample of origin, sequenced in a study of blood T cells in healthy people across ages. With a J-beta primer mix and a sample-barcoded 5' primer, a second PCR ran about 7 to 12 cycles. MiXCR, run by TCRdb on the 5' RACE reads, gives a single entry per CDR3 protein. The sample consists of around 780,000 distinct CDR3 sequences, 56% of them appearing once. Sequenced input: blood. The receptors shown here come from a man aged 40-55 years in good health.

The DNA for the CDR3 is TGCGCCAGCAGCTTGGATCAGGGGAGAACAGATACGCAGTATTTT. As protein: CASSLDQGRTDTQYF. The chain links TRBV5-1 to TRBJ2-3, with D possibly matching TRBD1 (6 bases). V was pared by 0 bases and J by 3 bases, with 11 bases between. This CDR3 has 15 residues. Germline loops: CDR1 SGHRS, CDR2 YFSETQ.

V usage is TRBV2 and J usage is TRBJ1-1; TRBD1 agrees at 7 bases. The trim removed 3 bases at V and 2 bases at J, leaving 15 bases unmatched. The CDR3 loop spans 18 amino acids. Germline V gene data show CDR1 as SNHLY and CDR2 as FYNNEI. The CDR3 nucleotides read TGTGCCAGCAGTGATCCGACAGGGCCGATAATTTTAAACACTGAAGCTTTCTTT. It encodes CASSDPTGPIILNTEAFF.

The J gene is TRBJ1-2, the V gene TRBV20-1; D is ambiguous. The germline gives CDR1 DFQATT, CDR2 SNEGSKA (reference sequence). CDR3 size: 12 residues. The germline V and J ends were trimmed by 6 bases and 5 bases, with 13 bases remaining between them. CDR3 DNA sequence: TGCAGTGCCACCTTGACCGATTATGGCTACACCTTC. This sequence encodes CSATLTDYGYTF.

The chain joins TRBV7-9 to TRBJ1-5; a possible D gene is TRBD1 (5 bases). This CDR3 region has 15 residues. The germline V gene encodes CDR1 SEHNR and CDR2 FQNEAQ (reference sequence). Trimming cost V 1 base and J 4 bases, with 11 bases left between them. The CDR3 coding sequence is TGTGCCAGCAGCTTAGTAGGGAGGACAAATCAGCCCCAGCATTTT. Amino acid sequence: CASSLVGRTNQPQHF.

This clonotype appeared a few times. The chain combines TRBV27 with TRBJ2-5, with TRBD2 matching over 10 bases. J lost 3 bases, V lost 5 bases, and 6 bases had no gene match. The CDR3 loop spans 15 amino acids. Germline V CDR1 and CDR2: MNHEY, SMNVEV (reference sequence). The CDR3 nucleotides are TGTGCCAGCAGTCCAGGACTAGCGGAAAAAGAGACCCAGTACTTC. It yields the protein CASSPGLAEKETQYF.

The genes are TRBV4-2 and TRBJ1-2, with 8 bases lining up with TRBD1. The CDR3 loop spans 18 amino acids. Per the germline V gene, CDR1 is LGHNA and CDR2 is YNFKEQ. V lost 0 bases and J lost 5; bases outside the gene matches: 14. The DNA of the CDR3 is TGTGCCAGCAGCCAAGAGGGGGGAGCCGTGACAGGGGTATATGGCTACACCTTC. Protein sequence: CASSQEGGAVTGVYGYTF.

The chain uses TRBV11-3 and TRBJ1-1; 8 bases are shared with TRBD1. Trimming removed 5 bases from V and 1 base from J; junction bases left unmatched: 6. The CDR3 length is 15 residues. Germline CDR1 SGHNT, CDR2 YENEEA. The CDR3 coding sequence is TGTGCCAGCAGCCCAGGGGGCGCGGGGAACACTGAAGCTTTCTTT. Translated: CASSPGGAGNTEAFF.

The chain has TRBV20-1 and TRBJ2-7, with 7 bases lining up with TRBD1. The J call may be mistaken, given a closer DNA end match to TRBJ2-5. Germline assignment: CDR1 DFQATT and CDR2 SNEGSKA (reference sequence). The CDR3 loop spans 16 amino acids. The CDR3 DNA reads TGCAGTGCTAGAGCGATAGGAGGACAGGTCAAAGAGACCCAGTACTTC. As protein: CSARAIGGQVKETQYF.

The chain couples TRBV6-6 to TRBJ2-3; maybe TRBD2 (5 bases). Trimming took off 4 bases at V and 4 bases at J, with 18 bases between the two ends. Germline CDR1 reads MNHNY; CDR2 reads SVGAGI (reference sequence). This CDR3 spans 16 amino acids. CDR3 loop: CASSLAVARDSDTQYF. For the CDR3, the DNA is TGTGCCAGCAGTTTAGCTGTAGCGAGAGATTCAGATACGCAGTATTTT.

This clonotype has more than one count but fewer than ten. The V gene is TRBV20-1, the J gene TRBJ2-3; 7 nucleotides align to TRBD1. The CDR3 totals 15 residues. V trimming: 6 bases; J trimming: 4 bases; junction bases outside the gene matches: 13. Germline assignment: CDR1 DFQATT and CDR2 SNEGSKA (reference sequence). CDR3: CSAIDRVRSADTQYF. CDR3 nucleotide sequence: TGCAGTGCCATAGACAGGGTTCGGAGCGCAGATACGCAGTATTTT.

This clonotype showed up just a few times. V and J are TRBV7-2 and TRBJ2-7, with 9 positions matching TRBD2. Trimming removed 4 bases from V and 3 bases from J; junction bases left unmatched: 4. Germline V gene lookup returns CDR1 SGHTA and CDR2 FQGNSA. This CDR3 contains 14 residues. The CDR3 bases are TGTGCCAGCAGCTCCCAAGCGGGGGGCTACGAGCAGTACTTC. It is translated as CASSSQAGGYEQYF.

V gene TRBV7-3 combines with J gene TRBJ2-1; TRBD2 agrees at 7 bases. The germline CDR1 and CDR2 sequences are SGHTA and FQGTGA. The CDR3 has 16 residues. J was trimmed by 1 base and V by 2 bases; bases with no gene match: 5. The CDR3 region is CASSLLADTSYNEQFF. The CDR3 region has the DNA TGTGCCAGCAGCTTACTAGCGGACACGTCCTACAATGAGCAGTTCTTC.

The chain couples TRBV12-3 or TRBV12-4 to TRBJ1-2, with TRBD1 as a possible D gene (5 bases). Trimming left V 5 bases short and J 8 bases short, with 18 bases between. The CDR3 loop spans 14 amino acids. In DNA form, the CDR3 reads TGTGCCAGCAGTCGAAACGACAGTGGGCGAGGCTACACCTTC. Its translation is CASSRNDSGRGYTF.

The table lists this clonotype with a count of one. The chain joins TRBV14 to TRBJ1-1; D unclear. Germline V gives CDR1 SGHDN, CDR2 FVKESK. The CDR3 length is 13 residues. V was shortened by 4 bases and J by 8 bases, with 14 bases between the two germline ends. The CDR3 sequence is CASSRVNGKEAFF. The CDR3 DNA reads TGTGCCAGCAGCCGAGTAAATGGTAAGGAAGCTTTCTTT. Supplemented by reference TRBV14 and TRBJ1-1, the full variable domain reads EAGVTQFPSHSVIEKGQTVTLRCDPISGHDNLYWYRRVMGKEIKFLLHFVKESKQDESGMPNNRFLAERTGGTYSTLKVQPAELEDSGVYFCASSRVNGKEAFFGQGTRLTVV.

The CDR3: CSARAWAGIVGNEQFF. DNA of the CDR3: TGCAGTGCTAGAGCTTGGGCGGGAATAGTAGGGAATGAGCAGTTCTTC. The chain uses TRBV20-1 and TRBJ2-1; D is possibly TRBD2 (6 bases). Germline CDR1 DFQATT, CDR2 SNEGSKA (reference sequence). Trimming removed 1 base at V and 7 bases at J, with 20 bases between. The CDR3 spans 16 residues.

This clonotype showed up just a few times. The rearrangement uses TRBV27 and TRBJ2-3, with 8 bases identical to TRBD2. CDR3 length equals 15 residues. V dropped 8 bases and J dropped 4; count of bases not matched to a gene: 11. Germline CDR1 reads MNHEY; CDR2 reads SMNVEV (reference sequence). This chain's CDR3 is CASPATGTRPDTQYF. The CDR3 nucleotides read TGTGCCAGCCCCGCAACCGGGACTAGACCAGATACGCAGTATTTT.

About this clonotype itself: A read error may account for a junction end that differs from germline. V is TRBV5-6 and J is TRBJ1-2, with a weak D call TRBD1 (6 bases). Germline V CDR1 and CDR2: SGHDT, YYEEEE. CDR3 size: 16 residues. CDR3 DNA: TGTGCCGGCAGCTTCTCAACACAGGGTGTCGGCTATGGCTACACCTTC. It specifies CAGSFSTQGVGYGYTF.

The V gene is TRBV3-1, the J gene TRBJ1-4; TRBD1 matches at 7 bases. Germline V gene lookup returns CDR1 LGHDT and CDR2 YNNKEL (reference sequence). The CDR3 has 14 amino acids. Germline trimming cut 4 bases from V and 8 bases from J; bases unmatched to any gene: 7. The CDR3 sequence: CASSRRQGEEKLFF. The DNA for the CDR3 is TGTGCCAGCAGCCGTAGACAGGGTGAAGAAAAACTGTTTTTT.

The chain carries TRBV6-5 and TRBJ1-4; TRBD1 agrees at 7 bases. This CDR3 region has 14 residues. The germline gives CDR1 MNHEY, CDR2 SVGAGI. V lost 2 bases, J lost 5 bases, and 2 bases stayed unmatched. The CDR3 loop reads CASSYRTGNEKLFF. CDR3 nucleotide sequence: TGTGCCAGCAGTTACCGGACAGGAAATGAAAAACTGTTTTTT.

The V and J genes are TRBV20-1 and TRBJ2-1; possibly TRBD2 for D (6 bases). The V gene lost 5 bases and the J gene lost 6 bases, with 20 bases spanning the gap. This CDR3 has 15 amino acids. Germline CDR1 and CDR2: DFQATT and SNEGSKA (reference sequence). The CDR3 region is CSALPGLPSGNEQFF. In DNA form, the CDR3 reads TGCAGTGCTCTGCCGGGACTTCCAAGTGGCAATGAGCAGTTCTTC.

The chain is built from TRBV6-5 and TRBJ2-7; 10 positions match TRBD1. V shed 0 bases, J shed 0 bases, and the junction held 8 bases outside the gene matches. Germline CDR1 MNHEY, CDR2 SVGAGI. CDR3 length: 18 residues. Written as DNA, the CDR3 is TGTGCCAGCAGTTACTCGATCCCCAGGACAGGGGGCTCCTACGAGCAGTACTTC. Translating it yields CASSYSIPRTGGSYEQYF.

This chain joins TRBV7-2 and TRBJ2-3, with TRBD1 as a possible D gene (5 bases). The CDR3 is 16 residues long. V was cut by 2 bases and J by 0 bases, with 12 bases left in between. The germline V gene has CDR1 SGHTA and CDR2 FQGNSA. CDR3 loop: CASSLRLSGSTDTQYF. In nucleotides, the CDR3 is TGTGCCAGCAGCTTAAGATTATCAGGGAGCACAGATACGCAGTATTTT.

The J gene is TRBJ2-3, the V gene TRBV20-1; 7 bases line up with TRBD1. CDR3 size: 15 residues. CDR1 DFQATT and CDR2 SNEGSKA come from the germline V gene (reference sequence). V was pared by 2 bases and J by 2 bases, with 7 bases of the junction left unmatched. The CDR3 loop is CSARRTGTVTDTQYF. Written as DNA, the CDR3 is TGCAGTGCTAGAAGGACCGGGACAGTCACAGATACGCAGTATTTT.

The table lists this clonotype with a few counts. The gene calls are TRBV6-1 and TRBJ2-4, with a tentative D call TRBD2 (5 bases). Germline V lookup: CDR1 MNHNS, CDR2 SASEGT. The germline V and J ends were trimmed by 2 bases and 6 bases, with 11 bases remaining between them. There are 14 residues in the CDR3. The chain's CDR3 is CASSELDSPNIQYF. The CDR3 DNA follows: TGTGCCAGCAGTGAACTGGACTCCCCAAACATTCAGTACTTC.

The rearrangement joins TRBV6-6 to TRBJ1-1, with a possible D match to TRBD1 (6 bases). This CDR3 has 14 amino acids. V lost 9 bases and J 3 bases, leaving 17 bases between the germline ends. CDR1 and CDR2 from the germline V gene are MNHNY and SVGAGI (reference sequence). The CDR3, as DNA: TGTGCCAGTTGCCCACAGGGCGAGGACACTGAAGCTTTCTTT. Encoded protein: CASCPQGEDTEAFF.